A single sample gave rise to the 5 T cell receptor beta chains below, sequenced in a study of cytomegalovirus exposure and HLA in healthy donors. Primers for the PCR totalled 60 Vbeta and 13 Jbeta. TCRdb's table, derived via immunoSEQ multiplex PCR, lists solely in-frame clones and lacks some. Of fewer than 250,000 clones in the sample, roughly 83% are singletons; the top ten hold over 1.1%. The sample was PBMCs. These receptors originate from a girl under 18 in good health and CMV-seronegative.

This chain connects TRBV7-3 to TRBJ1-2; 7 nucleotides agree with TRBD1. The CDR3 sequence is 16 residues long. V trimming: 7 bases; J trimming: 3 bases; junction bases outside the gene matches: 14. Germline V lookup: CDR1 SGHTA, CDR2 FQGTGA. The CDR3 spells CASTLTPDRNYYGYTF. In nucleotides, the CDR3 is TGTGCCAGCACCTTGACCCCGGACAGGAATTACTATGGCTACACCTTC. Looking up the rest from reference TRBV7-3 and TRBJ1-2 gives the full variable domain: GAGVSQTPSNKVTEKGKYVELRCDPISGHTALYWYRQSLGQGPEFLIYFQGTGAADDSGLPNDRFFAVRPEGSVSTLKIQRTERGDSAVYLCASTLTPDRNYYGYTFGSGTRLTVV.

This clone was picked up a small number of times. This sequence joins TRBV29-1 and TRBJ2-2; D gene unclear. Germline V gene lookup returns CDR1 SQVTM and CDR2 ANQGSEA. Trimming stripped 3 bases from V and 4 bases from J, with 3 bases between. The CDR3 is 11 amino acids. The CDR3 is CSVDRTGELFF. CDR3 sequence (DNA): TGCAGCGTTGACCGCACCGGGGAGCTGTTTTTT.

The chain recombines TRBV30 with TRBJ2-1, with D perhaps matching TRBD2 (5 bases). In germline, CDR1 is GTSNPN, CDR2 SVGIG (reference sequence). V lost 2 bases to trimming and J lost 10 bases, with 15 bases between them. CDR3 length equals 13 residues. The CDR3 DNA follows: TGTGCCTGGAGTAGGAGTGGTCGAGGGGAGCAGTTCTTC. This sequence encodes CAWSRSGRGEQFF.

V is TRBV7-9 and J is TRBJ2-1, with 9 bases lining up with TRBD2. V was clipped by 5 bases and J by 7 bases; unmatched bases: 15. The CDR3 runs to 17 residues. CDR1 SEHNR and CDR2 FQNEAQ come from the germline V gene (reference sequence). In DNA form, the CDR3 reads TGTGCCAGCAGCGCCCTGGGGGGAGGACTAGCGAGTAATGAGCAGTTCTTC. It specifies CASSALGGGLASNEQFF.

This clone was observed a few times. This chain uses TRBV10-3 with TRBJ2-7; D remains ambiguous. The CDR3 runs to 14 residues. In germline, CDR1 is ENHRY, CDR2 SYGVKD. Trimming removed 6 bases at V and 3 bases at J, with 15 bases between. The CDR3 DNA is TGTGCCATCAGGACAACCGAAGCACGCTACGAGCAGTACTTC. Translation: CAIRTTEARYEQYF.